The present T cell receptor beta chain was sequenced within a study of CD8 T cells in ankylosing spondylitis. Study-level findings and limits: Matched ankylosing spondylitis synovial fluid reportedly showed significant enrichment of disease-linked clones. Among TCR beta sequences, a motif of fewer than 10 highly homologous variants appeared characteristic of ankylosing spondylitis blood.

Ten or more counts support this clonotype. Its specificity is not known. V lost 2 bases to trimming and J lost 3 bases, with 15 bases between them. This CDR3 spans 16 amino acids. The germline gives CDR1 LGHDT, CDR2 YNNKEL (reference sequence). TCRdb fed the 5' RACE reads into MiXCR, producing one record per CDR3 protein. The table has 200,000 to 300,000 distinct CDR3 sequences, around 8% seen once. Sequenced sample: blood, either unsorted or a sorted T cell fraction (not recorded which). This chain connects TRBV3-1 to TRBJ2-3; TRBD2 is a possible D gene (5 bases). The clonotype comes from a female donor with ankylosing spondylitis or in good health (not recorded which). The CDR3 region has the DNA TGTGCCAGCAGCCAATACAGCGGCCCTCGGACAGATACGCAGTATTTT. This sequence encodes CASSQYSGPRTDTQYF.